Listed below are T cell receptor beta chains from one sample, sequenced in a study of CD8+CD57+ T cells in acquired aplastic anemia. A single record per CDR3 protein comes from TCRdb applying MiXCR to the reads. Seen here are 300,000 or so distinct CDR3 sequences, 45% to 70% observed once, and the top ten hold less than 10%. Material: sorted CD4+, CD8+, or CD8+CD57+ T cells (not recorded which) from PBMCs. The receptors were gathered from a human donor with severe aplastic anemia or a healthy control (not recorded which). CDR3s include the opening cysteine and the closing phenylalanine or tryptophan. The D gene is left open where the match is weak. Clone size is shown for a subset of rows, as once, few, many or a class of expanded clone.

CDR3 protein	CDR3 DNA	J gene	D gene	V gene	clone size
CASRLDSPFSGNTIYF	TGTGCCAGCAGACTGGACAGCCCTTTCTCTGGAAACACCATATATTTT	TRBJ1-3	-	TRBV28	-
CSASGAYGYTF	TGCAGTGCTTCAGGGGCCTATGGCTACACCTTC	TRBJ1-2	-	TRBV20-1	-
CASSPGKSPLHF	TGTGCCAGCAGTCCCGGCAAGTCACCCCTCCACTTT	TRBJ1-6	-	TRBV12-3/TRBV12-4	few
CASSIPGEMGGTQYF	TGTGCCAGTAGTATTCCGGGGGAGATGGGGGGGACCCAGTACTTC	TRBJ2-5	-	TRBV19	-
CATSRDMGQVQGGYTF	TGTGCCACCAGCAGAGATATGGGGCAGGTTCAAGGTGGCTACACCTTC	TRBJ1-2	-	TRBV15	-
CASSSTTGTQYF	TGTGCCAGCAGTTCCACCACGGGGACCCAGTACTTC	TRBJ2-5	-	TRBV6-5	once
CAAGGSSYNEQFF	TGTGCCGCAGGGGGGAGCTCCTACAATGAGCAGTTCTTC	TRBJ2-1	-	TRBV15	-
CASSLVGGQTNEKLFF	TGTGCCAGCAGCTTGGTTGGGGGGCAAACTAATGAAAAACTGTTTTTT	TRBJ1-4	-	TRBV7-9	many
CSARETGRGAQYF	TGCAGTGCTAGAGAGACAGGGAGAGGGGCCCAGTACTTC	TRBJ2-5	TRBD1	TRBV20-1	few
CASSHPGTGVGVWAGGNYEQYF	TGTGCCAGCAGCCATCCCGGGACAGGGGTCGGAGTATGGGCGGGAGGAAACTACGAGCAGTACTTC	TRBJ2-7	TRBD1	TRBV7-8	-
CSARITTDTRYF	TGCAGTGCTAGAATTACCACAGATACGCGTTATTTT	TRBJ2-3	-	TRBV20-1	-
CATLWVGGVYGYTF	TGTGCCACCCTTTGGGTAGGGGGCGTTTATGGCTACACCTTC	TRBJ1-2	TRBD1	TRBV24-1	once
CASSKGEGETQYF	TGTGCCAGTAGTAAGGGGGAAGGAGAGACCCAGTACTTC	TRBJ2-5	-	TRBV19	few
CATSDLRDTQYF	TGTGCCACCAGTGATTTGCGAGATACGCAGTATTTT	TRBJ2-3	-	TRBV24-1	-
CAALGPNTEAFF	TGTGCCGCCCTGGGACCTAACACTGAAGCTTTCTTT	TRBJ1-1	-	TRBV10-3	few
CASSLRGGYNEQFF	TGTGCCAGCAGTCTCAGGGGAGGTTACAATGAGCAGTTCTTC	TRBJ2-1	-	TRBV3-1	-
CASSLHRDRATDTQYF	TGTGCCAGCAGCCTACACCGGGACAGAGCCACAGATACGCAGTATTTT	TRBJ2-3	TRBD1	TRBV7-2	-
CRGRGPTSAEAFF	TGCAGGGGGCGCGGCCCGACCAGCGCTGAAGCTTTCTTT	TRBJ1-1	-	TRBV20-1	-
CASSSRDRSPYEQYF	TGTGCCAGCAGCTCCCGGGACAGGTCCCCCTACGAGCAGTACTTC	TRBJ2-7	TRBD1	TRBV5-4	-
CSANEAREEAFF	TGCAGTGCAAATGAGGCTAGGGAAGAAGCTTTCTTT	TRBJ1-1	-	TRBV20-1	many
CASSYSGGWETQYF	TGTGCCAGCAGTTACTCAGGGGGTTGGGAGACCCAGTACTTC	TRBJ2-5	-	TRBV6-5	many
CAIGFPADTKETQYF	TGTGCCATCGGGTTCCCCGCCGACACAAAAGAGACCCAGTACTTC	TRBJ2-5	-	TRBV10-3	once
CASSMDTGNQAAGTVDYGYTF	TGTGCCAGCAGTATGGACACTGGAAACCAAGCTGCTGGCACAGTGGATTATGGCTACACCTTC	TRBJ1-2	-	TRBV7-2	-
CASSVTNLKAETSTDTQYF	TGTGCCAGCAGCGTAACTAACCTGAAAGCGGAAACTAGCACAGATACGCAGTATTTT	TRBJ2-3	-	TRBV9	few
CAMGLAAYEQYF	TGCGCCATGGGACTAGCGGCCTACGAGCAGTACTTC	TRBJ2-7	TRBD2	TRBV10-3	-
CASGGGNTIYF	TGTGCCAGCGGGGGAGGAAACACCATATATTTT	TRBJ1-3	-	TRBV19	-
CASSLARVQQETQYF	TGTGCCAGCAGCTTAGCGCGTGTACAACAAGAGACCCAGTACTTC	TRBJ2-5	-	TRBV7-8	-
CASILSRGDNQPQHF	TGTGCCAGCATCTTATCACGGGGGGACAATCAGCCCCAGCATTTT	TRBJ1-5	-	TRBV11-3	-
CASSLGRQTYNEQFF	TGCGCCAGCAGCTTGGGACGCCAGACCTACAATGAGCAGTTCTTC	TRBJ2-1	-	TRBV5-1	-
CASSFPEGVGGELFF	TGTGCCAGCAGTTTCCCCGAGGGGGTCGGCGGGGAGCTGTTTTTT	TRBJ2-2	-	TRBV6-6	many
CSARWQGLMNTEAFF	TGCAGTGCTAGGTGGCAGGGCCTCATGAACACTGAAGCTTTCTTT	TRBJ1-1	-	TRBV20-1	-
CSVGDQREKLFF	TGCAGCGTTGGAGACCAGCGTGAAAAACTGTTTTTT	TRBJ1-4	-	TRBV29-1	-
CASSLGADYGYTF	TGTGCCAGCAGCTTAGGGGCGGACTATGGCTACACCTTC	TRBJ1-2	-	TRBV7-9	many
CASSPREGPAGELFF	TGTGCCAGCTCACCACGGGAGGGTCCTGCCGGGGAGCTGTTTTTT	TRBJ2-2	TRBD2	TRBV18	-
CASSIPDRGGNQPQHF	TGTGCCAGTAGTATCCCGGACAGGGGCGGCAATCAGCCCCAGCATTTT	TRBJ1-5	TRBD1	TRBV19	many
CASRGLAGGNTGELFF	TGTGCCAGCAGGGGACTAGCGGGGGGGAACACCGGGGAGCTGTTTTTT	TRBJ2-2	TRBD2	TRBV6-1	many
CASSPPGTTTDTQYF	TGTGCCAGCAGCCCGCCCGGGACCACCACAGATACGCAGTATTTT	TRBJ2-3	-	TRBV7-9	-
CASRFYGADTQYF	TGTGCCAGCAGATTCTACGGGGCAGATACGCAGTATTTT	TRBJ2-3	-	TRBV6-2/TRBV6-3	-
CASSLVILAAQYF	TGTGCCAGCAGTTTAGTGATACTAGCGGCGCAGTATTTT	TRBJ2-3	TRBD2	TRBV12-3/TRBV12-4	many
CASSSRGTGTDTQYF	TGTGCCAGCAGTTCCCGCGGGACTGGCACAGATACGCAGTATTTT	TRBJ2-3	-	TRBV10-3	-
CASSIGDRGQGNTF	TGTGCCAGTAGTATAGGCGACAGGGGGCAAGGAAACACCTTC	TRBJ1-2	TRBD1	TRBV19	-
CASSDGTGDYEQYF	TGTGCCAGCAGTGATGGGACAGGTGACTACGAGCAGTACTTC	TRBJ2-7	TRBD1	TRBV25-1	-
CASSYSGGQADTQYF	TGTGCCAGCAGTTACTCGGGGGGGCAGGCAGATACGCAGTATTTT	TRBJ2-3	-	TRBV6-5	many
CASSPEGNRAEQYF	TGTGCCAGCAGCCCAGAAGGGAATAGGGCCGAGCAGTACTTC	TRBJ2-7	-	TRBV14	-
CASSFGQGRYF	TGTGCCAGCAGTTTTGGGCAGGGAAGGTACTTC	TRBJ2-5	-	TRBV12-3/TRBV12-4	-
CAWSGYRAHGYTF	TGTGCCTGGAGTGGTTACAGGGCCCATGGCTACACCTTC	TRBJ1-2	-	TRBV30	few
CASSVRQGKCEKLFF	TGCGCCAGCAGTGTACGACAGGGAAAGTGTGAAAAACTGTTTTTT	TRBJ1-4	TRBD1	TRBV10-1	many
CASKGVGGSGEAFF	TGTGCCAGCAAAGGGGTCGGGGGCTCGGGTGAAGCTTTCTTT	TRBJ1-1	-	TRBV6-4	-
CASSLDTDYTSPLYF	TGTGCCAGCAGCTTAGACACGGACTATACTTCACCCCTCTACTTT	TRBJ1-6	-	TRBV7-3	-
CASRPDWDSGNTIYF	TGTGCCAGCAGACCCGACTGGGACTCTGGAAACACCATATATTTT	TRBJ1-3	-	TRBV6-4	many
CASSHWTLAGGTGELFF	TGTGCCAGCAGTCACTGGACACTAGCGGGGGGTACCGGGGAGCTGTTTTTT	TRBJ2-2	TRBD2	TRBV28	-
CASSSPIAGVDTQYF	TGTGCCAGCAGCTCGCCGATAGCGGGGGTGGATACGCAGTATTTT	TRBJ2-3	TRBD2	TRBV7-3	-
CASNREGRSTGELFF	TGTGCCAGTAACCGAGAGGGGAGGAGCACCGGGGAGCTGTTTTTT	TRBJ2-2	-	TRBV19	-
CSARDTSAAAYNEQFF	TGCAGTGCTAGAGATACTTCAGCGGCTGCCTACAATGAGCAGTTCTTC	TRBJ2-1	-	TRBV20-1	once
CASSPGLNYEQYF	TGTGCCAGTAGTCCGGGACTCAACTACGAGCAGTACTTC	TRBJ2-7	-	TRBV19	few
CASSRGGVGPYEQYF	TGTGCCAGCAGCCGTGGCGGGGTAGGGCCCTACGAGCAGTACTTC	TRBJ2-7	-	TRBV9	-
CASSRQGPNQPQHF	TGTGCCAGCAGCCGACAGGGGCCCAATCAGCCCCAGCATTTT	TRBJ1-5	TRBD1	TRBV12-3/TRBV12-4	once